Below, 4 T cell receptor beta chains from the same sample are listed, as sequenced in a study of shared clonotypes between healthy human individuals. Data came from immunoSEQ multiplex PCR; TCRdb stores just in-frame clones and leaves some out. The data show hundreds of thousands of clones, roughly 70% seen once. Sequenced material: memory CD4+ T cells sorted from blood. The subset denotes: CD45RA-negative fraction. These receptors originate from a woman aged 25-40 years in good health.

The gene calls are TRBV18 and TRBJ1-2, with no clear D. Germline-derived CDR1 and CDR2 are KGHSH and LQKENI. Trimming removed 3 bases from V and 6 bases from J, with 8 bases in between. The CDR3 sequence is 12 residues long. CDR3 residues: CASSPSVDGYTF. The CDR3 region has the DNA TGTGCCAGCTCACCGTCGGTGGATGGCTACACCTTC.

This clone occurred once. The same CDR3 is also encoded by other DNA sequences in this sample. The chain recombines TRBV9 with TRBJ2-3; D possibly corresponds to TRBD2 (6 bases). The CDR3 contains 15 residues. The germline V and J ends were trimmed by 0 bases and 0 bases, with 8 bases remaining between them. Germline V gene sequence: CDR1 SGDLS, CDR2 YYNGEE. The CDR3 DNA sequence: TGTGCCAGCAGCGTAGCTGGGACTAGCACAGATACGCAGTATTTT. Translation gives CASSVAGTSTDTQYF.

V usage is TRBV7-2 and J usage is TRBJ2-5, with D perhaps matching TRBD2 (5 bases). CDR3 size: 14 residues. The V end lost 1 base, the J end lost 5 bases, and 11 bases lay between the germline ends. In germline, CDR1 is SGHTA, CDR2 FQGNSA. The CDR3 loop reads CASSLGLTEETQYF. In nucleotides, the CDR3 is TGTGCCAGCAGCTTAGGACTAACGGAGGAGACCCAGTACTTC.

This clone was counted a few times. A clone one base away is much larger, so this may be a read error. Other DNA sequences from this sample encode an identical CDR3 as well. The DNA of the CDR3 is TGCGCCAGCAGCTTGGCTAGTGGGTCCTACAATGAGCAGTTCTTC. Translation: CASSLASGSYNEQFF. The rearrangement joins TRBV5-1 to TRBJ2-1; no clear D gene. The ends were cut back, 0 bases at V and 1 base at J, with 8 bases in the middle. The germline CDR1 and CDR2 sequences are SGHRS and YFSETQ. This CDR3 has 15 residues.